Sequencing of this T cell receptor (beta chain) was carried out in a study of spatial heterogeneity in lung cancer. As for the study in general: Consistent detection of more beta-chain than alpha-chain sequences was observed.

This clonotype came up many times. The library was designed around alpha chains, so this beta chain is a stray read whose abundance carries little weight. Time point specified: sample taken at primary tumor resection. Whole RNA came from tumor, nontumor lung or frozen PBMC and was sequenced without being sorted. TCRdb used MiXCR to reprocess the 5' RACE reads, holding one entry per CDR3 protein. The sample yields more than 9,500 distinct CDR3 sequences, roughly 6.4% seen once. The specimen comprised normal lung tissue next to the tumor, sampled at surgery. This TCR was recovered from a male donor with early-stage non-small cell lung cancer.

CDR3 residues: CSVEDYTDTQYF. CDR3 sequence (DNA): TGCAGCGTTGAAGACTACACAGATACGCAGTATTTT. The rearrangement joins TRBV29-1 to TRBJ2-3; no firm D call. Germline CDR1 SQVTM, CDR2 ANQGSEA. The V end was cut by 0 bases, the J end by 2 bases, with 3 bases between. This CDR3 region has 12 residues.